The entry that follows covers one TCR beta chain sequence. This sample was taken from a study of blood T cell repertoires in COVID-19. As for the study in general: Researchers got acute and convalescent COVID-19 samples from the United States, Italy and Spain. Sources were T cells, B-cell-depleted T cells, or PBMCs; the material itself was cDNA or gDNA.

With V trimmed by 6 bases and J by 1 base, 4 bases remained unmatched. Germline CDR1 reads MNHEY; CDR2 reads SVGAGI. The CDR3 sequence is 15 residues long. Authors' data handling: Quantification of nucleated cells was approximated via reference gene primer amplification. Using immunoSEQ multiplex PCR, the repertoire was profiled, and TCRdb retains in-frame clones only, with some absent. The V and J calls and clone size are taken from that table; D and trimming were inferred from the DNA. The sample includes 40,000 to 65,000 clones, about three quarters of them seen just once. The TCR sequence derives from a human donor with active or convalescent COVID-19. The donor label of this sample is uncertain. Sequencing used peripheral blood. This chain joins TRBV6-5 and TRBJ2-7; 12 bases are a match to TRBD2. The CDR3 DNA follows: TGTGCCAGCAGCGGAACTAGCGGGGGGTCCTACGAGCAGTACTTC. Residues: CASSGTSGGSYEQYF.